This T cell receptor (beta chain) was captured by sequencing in a study of shared clonotypes between healthy human individuals. Germline V gene sequence: CDR1 LGHNA, CDR2 YSLEER. Trimming took off 6 bases at V and 3 bases at J, with 14 bases between the two ends. The CDR3 loop spans 14 amino acids. TCRdb's copy holds only in-frame clones and misses some; the assay was immunoSEQ multiplex PCR. Here the sample spans about a million clones, roughly 80% being singletons. The receptor comes from a man younger than 30 in good health. Some clones in this sample may be carry-over from other donors' samples. Material: memory CD4+ T cells from PBMCs. Subset meaning: CD45RA-negative fraction. The rearrangement links TRBV4-3 to TRBJ1-1; D unresolved. DNA of the CDR3: TGCGCCAGCAGGCAGAGGGTCCTGGACACTGAAGCTTTCTTT. Translated, it gives CASRQRVLDTEAFF.